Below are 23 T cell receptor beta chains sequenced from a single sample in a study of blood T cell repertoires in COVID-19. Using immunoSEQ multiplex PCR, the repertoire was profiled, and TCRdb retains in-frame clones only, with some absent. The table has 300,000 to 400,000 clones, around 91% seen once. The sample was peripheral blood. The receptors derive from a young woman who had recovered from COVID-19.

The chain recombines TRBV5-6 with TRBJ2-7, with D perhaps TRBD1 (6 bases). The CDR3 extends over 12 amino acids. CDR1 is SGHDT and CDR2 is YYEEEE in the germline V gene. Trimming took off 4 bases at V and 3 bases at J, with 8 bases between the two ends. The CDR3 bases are TGTGCCAGCAGCATACAGGGCTACGAGCAGTACGTC. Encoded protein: CASSIQGYEQYV.

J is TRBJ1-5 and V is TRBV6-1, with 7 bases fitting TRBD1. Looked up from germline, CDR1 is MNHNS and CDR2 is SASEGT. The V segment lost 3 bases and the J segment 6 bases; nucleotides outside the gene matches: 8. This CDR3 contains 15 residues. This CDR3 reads CASSEQGGAGQPQHF. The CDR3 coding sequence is TGTGCCAGCAGTGAGCAGGGGGGTGCTGGTCAGCCCCAGCATTTT.

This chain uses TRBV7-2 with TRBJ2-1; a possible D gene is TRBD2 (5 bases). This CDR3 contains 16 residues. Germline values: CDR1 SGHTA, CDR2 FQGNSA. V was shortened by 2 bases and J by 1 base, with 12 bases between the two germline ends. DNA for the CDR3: TGTGCCAGCAGCTTAAGTGTGGGAGTGTCCTACAATGAGCAGTTCTTC. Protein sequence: CASSLSVGVSYNEQFF.

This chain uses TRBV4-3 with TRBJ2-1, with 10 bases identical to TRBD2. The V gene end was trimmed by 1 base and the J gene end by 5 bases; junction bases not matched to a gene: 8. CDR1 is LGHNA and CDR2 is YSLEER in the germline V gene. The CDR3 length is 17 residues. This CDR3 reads CASSQVFGLAANNEQFF. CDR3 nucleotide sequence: TGCGCCAGCAGCCAAGTCTTTGGACTAGCGGCCAACAATGAGCAGTTCTTC.

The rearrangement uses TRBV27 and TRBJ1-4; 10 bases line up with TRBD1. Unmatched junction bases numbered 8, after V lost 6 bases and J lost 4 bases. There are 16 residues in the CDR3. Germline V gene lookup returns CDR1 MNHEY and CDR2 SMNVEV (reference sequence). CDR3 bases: TGTGCCAGCAGGCTACTGGGACAGGGGATTAATGAAAAACTGTTTTTT. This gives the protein CASRLLGQGINEKLFF.

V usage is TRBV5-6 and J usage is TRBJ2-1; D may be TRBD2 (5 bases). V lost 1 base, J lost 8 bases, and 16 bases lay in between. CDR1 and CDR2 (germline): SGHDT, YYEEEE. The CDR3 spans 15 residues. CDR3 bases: TGTGCCAGCAGCTTGCGCGGAGGCGAAGGTGATGAGCAGTTCTTC. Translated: CASSLRGGEGDEQFF. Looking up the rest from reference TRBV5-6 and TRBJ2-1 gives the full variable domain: DAGVTQSPTHLIKTRGQQVTLRCSPKSGHDTVSWYQQALGQGPQFIFQYYEEEERQRGNFPDRFSGHQFPNYSSELNVNALLLGDSALYLCASSLRGGEGDEQFFGPGTRLTVL.

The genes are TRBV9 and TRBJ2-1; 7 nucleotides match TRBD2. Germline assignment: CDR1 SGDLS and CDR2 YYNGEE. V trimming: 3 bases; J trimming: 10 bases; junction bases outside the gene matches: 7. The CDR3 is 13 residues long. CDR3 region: CASSGTRGGEQFF. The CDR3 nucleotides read TGTGCCAGCAGCGGGACGAGGGGAGGGGAGCAGTTCTTC.

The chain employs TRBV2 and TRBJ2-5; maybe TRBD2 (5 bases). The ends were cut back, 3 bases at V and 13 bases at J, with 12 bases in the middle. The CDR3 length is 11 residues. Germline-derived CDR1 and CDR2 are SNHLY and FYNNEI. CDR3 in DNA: TGTGCCAGCAGTGAGGCGGGTTTTCCGTACTTC. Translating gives CASSEAGFPYF.

The CDR3 sequence: CASSPGGAGANQPQHF. CDR3 nucleotide sequence: TGCGCCAGCAGCCCCGGAGGGGCAGGAGCCAATCAGCCCCAGCATTTT. V usage is TRBV5-1 and J usage is TRBJ1-5, with D maybe TRBD1 (5 bases). V was clipped by 4 bases and J by 3 bases, with 17 bases between them. Germline-derived CDR1 and CDR2 are SGHRS and YFSETQ. The CDR3 has 16 residues.

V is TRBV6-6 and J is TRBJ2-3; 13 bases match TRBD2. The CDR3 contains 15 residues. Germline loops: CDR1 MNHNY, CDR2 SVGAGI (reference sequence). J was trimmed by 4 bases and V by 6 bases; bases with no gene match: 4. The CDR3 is CASRPGLAGADTQYF. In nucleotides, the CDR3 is TGTGCCAGCAGGCCCGGACTAGCGGGAGCAGATACGCAGTATTTT.

The CDR3 here is CASSDSGESTGELFF. DNA of the CDR3: TGTGCCAGCAGTGACTCCGGGGAGTCCACCGGGGAGCTGTTTTTT. The chain carries TRBV6-4 and TRBJ2-2, with a weak D call TRBD2 (5 bases). V dropped 0 bases and J dropped 4 bases, with 9 bases sitting between them. There are 15 residues in the CDR3. Germline CDR1 is MRHNA and CDR2 is SNTAGT.

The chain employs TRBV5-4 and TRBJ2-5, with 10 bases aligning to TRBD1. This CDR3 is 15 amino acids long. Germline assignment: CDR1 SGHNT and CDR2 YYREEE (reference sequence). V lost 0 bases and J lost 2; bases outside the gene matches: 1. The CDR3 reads CASSLAGQGQETQYF. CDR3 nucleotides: TGTGCCAGCAGCTTGGCGGGACAGGGGCAAGAGACCCAGTACTTC. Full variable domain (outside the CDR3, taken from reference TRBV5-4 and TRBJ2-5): ETGVTQSPTHLIKTRGQQVTLRCSSQSGHNTVSWYQQALGQGPQFIFQYYREEENGRGNFPPRFSGLQFPNYSSELNVNALELDDSALYLCASSLAGQGQETQYFGPGTRLLVL.

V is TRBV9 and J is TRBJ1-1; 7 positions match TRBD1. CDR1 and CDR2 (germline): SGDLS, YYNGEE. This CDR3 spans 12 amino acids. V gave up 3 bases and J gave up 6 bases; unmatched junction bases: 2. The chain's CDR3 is CASSDQGAEAFF. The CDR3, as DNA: TGTGCCAGCAGCGATCAGGGGGCTGAAGCTTTCTTT.

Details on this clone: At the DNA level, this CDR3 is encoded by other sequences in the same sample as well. DNA for the CDR3: TGTGCCAGCAGCTTAGGACAGGGAAACACTGAAGCTTTCTTT. It encodes CASSLGQGNTEAFF. This chain connects TRBV7-9 to TRBJ1-1; 7 bases match TRBD1. The germline V gene encodes CDR1 SEHNR and CDR2 FQNEAQ (reference sequence). V lost 1 base and J lost 2; bases outside the gene matches: 1. The CDR3 contains 14 residues. The variable domain in full, with the rest retrieved from reference TRBV7-9 and TRBJ1-1, is DTGVSQNPRHKITKRGQNVTFRCDPISEHNRLYWYRQTLGQGPEFLTYFQNEAQLEKSRLLSDRFSAERPKGSFSTLEIQRTEQGDSAMYLCASSLGQGNTEAFFGQGTRLTVV.

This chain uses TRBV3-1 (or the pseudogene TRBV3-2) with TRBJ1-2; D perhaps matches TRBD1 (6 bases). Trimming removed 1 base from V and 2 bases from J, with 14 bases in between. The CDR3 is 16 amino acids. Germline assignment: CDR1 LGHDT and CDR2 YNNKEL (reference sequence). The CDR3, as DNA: TGTGCCAGCAGCCAAGGGTTTCGGCAGGGGAACTATGGCTACACCTTC. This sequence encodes CASSQGFRQGNYGYTF.

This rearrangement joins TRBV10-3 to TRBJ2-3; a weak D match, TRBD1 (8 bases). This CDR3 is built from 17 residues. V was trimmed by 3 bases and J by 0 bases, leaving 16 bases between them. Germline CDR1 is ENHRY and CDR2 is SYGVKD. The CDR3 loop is CAISEQGGRLSTDTQYF. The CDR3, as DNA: TGTGCCATCAGTGAACAGGGGGGGAGACTTAGCACAGATACGCAGTATTTT.

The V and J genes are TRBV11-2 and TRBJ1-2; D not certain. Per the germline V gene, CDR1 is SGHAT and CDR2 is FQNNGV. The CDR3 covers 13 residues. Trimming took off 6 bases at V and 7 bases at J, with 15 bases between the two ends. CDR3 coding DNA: TGTGCCAGCAGACTGGAGGGTCTAAGTGGCTACACCTTC. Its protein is CASRLEGLSGYTF.

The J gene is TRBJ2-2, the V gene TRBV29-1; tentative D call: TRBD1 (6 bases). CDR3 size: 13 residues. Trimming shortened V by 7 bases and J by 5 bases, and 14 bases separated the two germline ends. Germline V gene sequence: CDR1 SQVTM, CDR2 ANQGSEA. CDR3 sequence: CSARTALTGELFF. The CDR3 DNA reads TGCAGCGCCCGGACAGCTTTAACCGGGGAGCTGTTTTTT.

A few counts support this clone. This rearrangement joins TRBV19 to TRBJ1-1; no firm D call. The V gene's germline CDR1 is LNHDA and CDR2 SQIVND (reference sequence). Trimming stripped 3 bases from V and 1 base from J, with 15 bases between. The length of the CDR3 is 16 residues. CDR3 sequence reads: CASSMGERMPNTEAFF. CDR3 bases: TGTGCCAGTAGTATGGGAGAGAGGATGCCGAACACTGAAGCTTTCTTT. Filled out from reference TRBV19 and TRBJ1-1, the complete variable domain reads DGGITQSPKYLFRKEGQNVTLSCEQNLNHDAMYWYRQDPGQGLRLIYYSQIVNDFQKGDIAEGYSVSREKKESFPLTVTSAQKNPTAFYLCASSMGERMPNTEAFFGQGTRLTVV.

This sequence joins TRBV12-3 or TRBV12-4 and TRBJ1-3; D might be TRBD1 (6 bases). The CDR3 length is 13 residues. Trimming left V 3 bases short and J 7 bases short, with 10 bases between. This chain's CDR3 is CASSFRGGNTIYF. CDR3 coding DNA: TGTGCCAGCAGTTTTCGCGGGGGCAACACCATATATTTT.

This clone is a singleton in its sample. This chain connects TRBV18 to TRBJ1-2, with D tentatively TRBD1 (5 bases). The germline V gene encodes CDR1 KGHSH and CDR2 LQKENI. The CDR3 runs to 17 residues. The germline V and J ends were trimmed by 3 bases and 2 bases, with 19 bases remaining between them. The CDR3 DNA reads TGTGCCAGCTCACCTCGGGCCCCAGGGTATGAGAACTATGGCTACACCTTC. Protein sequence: CASSPRAPGYENYGYTF.

The CDR3 DNA reads as TGTGCCAGCAGCCTAAAGCGGGAGTTCTCCTACAATGAGCAGTTCTTC. Residues: CASSLKREFSYNEQFF. J is TRBJ2-1 and V is TRBV5-4, with 8 bases matching TRBD2. The CDR3 covers 16 residues. Losses at the gene ends were 4 bases for V and 0 bases for J; bases not matched to a gene: 6. CDR1 SGHNT and CDR2 YYREEE come from the germline V gene (reference sequence).

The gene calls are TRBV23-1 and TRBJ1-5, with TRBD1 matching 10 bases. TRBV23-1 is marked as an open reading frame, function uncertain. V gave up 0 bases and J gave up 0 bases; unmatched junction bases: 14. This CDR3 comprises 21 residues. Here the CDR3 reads CASSQSLLDRGPLYSNQPQHF. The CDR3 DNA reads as TGCGCCAGCAGTCAATCGCTCCTAGACAGGGGGCCCTTGTATAGCAATCAGCCCCAGCATTTT.